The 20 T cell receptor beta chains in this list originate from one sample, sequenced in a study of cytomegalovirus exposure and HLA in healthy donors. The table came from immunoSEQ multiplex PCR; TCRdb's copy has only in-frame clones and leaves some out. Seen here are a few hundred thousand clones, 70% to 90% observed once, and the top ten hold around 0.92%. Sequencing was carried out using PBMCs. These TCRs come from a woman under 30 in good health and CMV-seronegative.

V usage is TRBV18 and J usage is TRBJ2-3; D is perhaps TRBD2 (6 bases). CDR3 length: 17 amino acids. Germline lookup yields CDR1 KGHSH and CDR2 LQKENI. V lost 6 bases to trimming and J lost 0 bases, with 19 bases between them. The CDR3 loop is CASSFSAAGRSTDTQYF. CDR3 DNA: TGTGCCAGCTCCTTTTCAGCTGCGGGGAGGAGCACAGATACGCAGTATTTT.

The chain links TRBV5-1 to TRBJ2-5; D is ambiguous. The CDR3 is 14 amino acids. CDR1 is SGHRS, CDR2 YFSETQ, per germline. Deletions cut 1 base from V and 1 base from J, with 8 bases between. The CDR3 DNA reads TGCGCCAGCAGCTTGCTCCAGGCCCAAGAGACCCAGTACTTC. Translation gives CASSLLQAQETQYF.

The CDR3 loop is CAIPFGTAVPTYEQYF. The CDR3 nucleotides are TGTGCCATTCCGTTTGGGACAGCCGTACCTACCTACGAGCAGTACTTC. The rearrangement joins TRBV28 to TRBJ2-7; 7 bases are a match to TRBD1. The CDR3 runs to 16 residues. V shed 10 bases and J 2 bases; nucleotides not matched to a gene: 17. The germline V gene has CDR1 MDHEN and CDR2 SYDVKM.

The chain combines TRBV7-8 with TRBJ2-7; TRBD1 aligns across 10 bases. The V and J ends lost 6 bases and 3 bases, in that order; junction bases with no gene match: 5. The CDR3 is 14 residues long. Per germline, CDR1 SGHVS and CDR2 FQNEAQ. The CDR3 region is CASSLWTGGYEQYF. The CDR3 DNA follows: TGTGCCAGCAGTCTCTGGACAGGGGGCTACGAGCAGTACTTC.

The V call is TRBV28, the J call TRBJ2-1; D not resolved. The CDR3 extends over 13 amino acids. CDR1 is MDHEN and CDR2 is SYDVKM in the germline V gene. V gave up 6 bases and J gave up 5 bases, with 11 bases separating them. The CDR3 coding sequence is TGTGCCAGCAGCGTAGCCCCCCACAATGAGCAGTTCTTC. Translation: CASSVAPHNEQFF.

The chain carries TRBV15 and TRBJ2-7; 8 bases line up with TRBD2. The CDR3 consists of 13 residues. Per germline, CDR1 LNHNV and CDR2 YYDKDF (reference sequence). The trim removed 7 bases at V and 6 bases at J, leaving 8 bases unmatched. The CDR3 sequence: CATTQERESEQYF. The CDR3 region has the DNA TGTGCCACCACTCAAGAGCGGGAGAGCGAGCAGTACTTC.

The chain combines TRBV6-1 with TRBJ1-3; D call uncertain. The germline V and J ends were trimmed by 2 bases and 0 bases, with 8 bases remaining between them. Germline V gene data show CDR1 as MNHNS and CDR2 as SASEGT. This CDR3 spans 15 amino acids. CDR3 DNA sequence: TGTGCCAGCAGTGAACAGGACTTCTCTGGAAACACCATATATTTT. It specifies CASSEQDFSGNTIYF.

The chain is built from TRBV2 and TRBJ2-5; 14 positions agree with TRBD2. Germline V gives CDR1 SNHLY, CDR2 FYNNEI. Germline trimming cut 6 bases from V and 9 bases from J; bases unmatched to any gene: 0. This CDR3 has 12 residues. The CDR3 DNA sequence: TGTGCCAGCAGGGGACTAGCGGGAGCCCAGTACTTC. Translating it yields CASRGLAGAQYF.

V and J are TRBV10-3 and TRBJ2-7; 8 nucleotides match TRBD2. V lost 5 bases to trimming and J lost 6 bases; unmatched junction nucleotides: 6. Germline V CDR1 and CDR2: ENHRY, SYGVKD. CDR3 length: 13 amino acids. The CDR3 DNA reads TGTGCCATCAGTACAGCGGGAGTTATCGAGCAGTACTTC. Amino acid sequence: CAISTAGVIEQYF.

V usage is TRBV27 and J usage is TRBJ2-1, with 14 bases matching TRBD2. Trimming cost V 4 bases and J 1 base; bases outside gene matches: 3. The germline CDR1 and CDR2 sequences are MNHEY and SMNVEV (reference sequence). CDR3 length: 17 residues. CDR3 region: CASSSRTSGRSYNEQFF. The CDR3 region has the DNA TGTGCCAGCAGTTCGAGGACTAGCGGGAGGTCCTACAATGAGCAGTTCTTC.

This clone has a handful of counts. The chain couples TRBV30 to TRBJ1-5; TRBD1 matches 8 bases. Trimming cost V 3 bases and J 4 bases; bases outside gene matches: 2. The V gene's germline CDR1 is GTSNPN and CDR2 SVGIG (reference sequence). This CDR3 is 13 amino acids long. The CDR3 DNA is TGTGCCTGGAGCCACAGGGGGAATCAGCCCCAGCATTTT. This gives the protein CAWSHRGNQPQHF. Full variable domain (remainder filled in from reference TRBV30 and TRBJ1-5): SQTIHQWPATLVQPVGSPLSLECTVEGTSNPNLYWYRQAAGRGLQLLFYSVGIGQISSEVPQNLSASRPQDRQFILSSKKLLLSDSGFYLCAWSHRGNQPQHFGDGTRLSIL.

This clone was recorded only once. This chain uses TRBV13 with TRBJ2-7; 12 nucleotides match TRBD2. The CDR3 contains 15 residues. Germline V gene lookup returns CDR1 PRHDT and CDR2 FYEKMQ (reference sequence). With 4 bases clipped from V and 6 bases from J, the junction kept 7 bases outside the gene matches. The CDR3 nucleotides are TGTGCCAGCAGCTCGCGGACTAGCGGGGCTCCCGAGCAGTACTTC. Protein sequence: CASSSRTSGAPEQYF.

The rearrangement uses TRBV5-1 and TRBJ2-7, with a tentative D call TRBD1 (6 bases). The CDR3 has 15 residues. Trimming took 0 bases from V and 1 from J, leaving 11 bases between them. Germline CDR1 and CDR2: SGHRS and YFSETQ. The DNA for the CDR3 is TGCGCCAGCAGCTTGGACAGGGCGGCGTCCTACGAGCAGTACTTC. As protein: CASSLDRAASYEQYF.

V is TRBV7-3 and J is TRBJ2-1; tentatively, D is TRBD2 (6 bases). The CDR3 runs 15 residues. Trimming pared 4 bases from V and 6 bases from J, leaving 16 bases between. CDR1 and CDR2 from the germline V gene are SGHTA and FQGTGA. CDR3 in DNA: TGTGCCAGCAGCTCCAGGGCCGGGAGATCCAATGAGCAGTTCTTC. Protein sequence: CASSSRAGRSNEQFF.

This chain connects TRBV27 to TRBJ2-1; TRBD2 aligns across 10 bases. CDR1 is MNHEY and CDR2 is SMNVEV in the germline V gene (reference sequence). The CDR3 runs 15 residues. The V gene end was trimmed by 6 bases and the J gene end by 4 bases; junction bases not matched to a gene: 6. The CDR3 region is CASRSRLAGYNEQFF. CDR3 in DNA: TGTGCCAGCAGGTCTAGACTAGCGGGTTACAATGAGCAGTTCTTC.

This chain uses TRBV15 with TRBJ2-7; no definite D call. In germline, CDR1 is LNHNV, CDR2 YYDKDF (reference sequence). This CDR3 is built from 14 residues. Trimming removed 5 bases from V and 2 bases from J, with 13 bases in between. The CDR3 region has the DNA TGTGCCACCAGCGAGATACGACAAGCCTACGAGCAGTACTTC. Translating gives CATSEIRQAYEQYF.

CDR3 sequence: CATKLPGQAGNEQFF. CDR3 nucleotides: TGTGCCACCAAACTCCCGGGACAGGCGGGAAATGAGCAGTTCTTC. The genes are TRBV19 and TRBJ2-1; 8 bases map to TRBD1. The CDR3 is made up of 15 amino acids. Germline V gives CDR1 LNHDA, CDR2 SQIVND (reference sequence). Trimming removed 10 bases from V and 7 bases from J; junction bases left unmatched: 15.

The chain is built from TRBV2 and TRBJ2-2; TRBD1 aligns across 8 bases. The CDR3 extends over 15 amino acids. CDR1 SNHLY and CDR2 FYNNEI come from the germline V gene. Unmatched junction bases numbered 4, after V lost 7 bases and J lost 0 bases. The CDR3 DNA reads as TGTGCCAGCAACGAGGACAGGGCGAACACCGGGGAGCTGTTTTTT. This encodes CASNEDRANTGELFF.

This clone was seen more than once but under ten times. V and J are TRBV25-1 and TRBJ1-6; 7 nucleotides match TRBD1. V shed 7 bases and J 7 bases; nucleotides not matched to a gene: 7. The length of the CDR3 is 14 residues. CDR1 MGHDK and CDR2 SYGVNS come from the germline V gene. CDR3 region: CASILGGVNSPLHF. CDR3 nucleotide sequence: TGTGCCAGCATTTTAGGGGGCGTGAATTCACCCCTCCACTTT.

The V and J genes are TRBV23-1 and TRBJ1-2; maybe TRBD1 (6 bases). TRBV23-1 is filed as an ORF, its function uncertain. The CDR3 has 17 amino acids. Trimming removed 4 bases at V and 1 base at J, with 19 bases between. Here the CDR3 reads CASSLMIRDNLNYGYTF. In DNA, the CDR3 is TGCGCCAGCAGTCTGATGATCCGGGACAACCTTAACTATGGCTACACCTTC.